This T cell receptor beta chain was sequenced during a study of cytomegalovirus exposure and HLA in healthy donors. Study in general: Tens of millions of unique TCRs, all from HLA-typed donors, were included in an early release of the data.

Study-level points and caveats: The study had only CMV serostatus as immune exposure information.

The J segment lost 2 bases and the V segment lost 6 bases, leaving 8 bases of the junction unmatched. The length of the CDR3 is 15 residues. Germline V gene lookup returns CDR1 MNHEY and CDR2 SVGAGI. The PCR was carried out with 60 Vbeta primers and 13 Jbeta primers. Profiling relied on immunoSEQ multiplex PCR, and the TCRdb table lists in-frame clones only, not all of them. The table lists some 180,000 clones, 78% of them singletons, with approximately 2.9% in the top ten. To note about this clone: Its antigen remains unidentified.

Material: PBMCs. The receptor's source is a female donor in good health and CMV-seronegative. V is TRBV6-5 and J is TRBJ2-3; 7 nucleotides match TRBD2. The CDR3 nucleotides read TGTGCCAGCAGCCCGATGGGGGGGGACACAGATACGCAGTATTTT. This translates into CASSPMGGDTDTQYF.